This TCR beta chain was sequenced during a study of blood T cell repertoires in COVID-19. The wider study: Collection of acute and convalescent COVID-19 samples took place in the United States, Italy and Spain. PBMCs, B-cell-depleted T cells, or T cells provided the cDNA or gDNA that made up the material.

The CDR3 covers 14 residues. Germline V gene lookup returns CDR1 SGHTA and CDR2 FQGNSA. V lost 2 bases and J 10 bases, leaving 15 bases between the germline ends. In the original processing: The authors estimated nucleated cell counts from reference gene primer amplification. Some clones are missing from TCRdb's copy, which holds only in-frame ones; the method was immunoSEQ multiplex PCR. V, J and clone size derive from that table, while D and trimming were established from the DNA sequence. The sample yields about 110,000 clones, about 80% seen once. This TCR was recovered from a woman aged 60-75 years with acute or convalescent COVID-19. The rearrangement uses TRBV7-2 and TRBJ2-1; possible D gene TRBD1, 5 bases. Sequenced material: peripheral blood. CDR3 nucleotides: TGTGCCAGCAGCTTAAGCAGGGCCGAATGGGAGCAGTTCTTC. It yields the protein CASSLSRAEWEQFF.